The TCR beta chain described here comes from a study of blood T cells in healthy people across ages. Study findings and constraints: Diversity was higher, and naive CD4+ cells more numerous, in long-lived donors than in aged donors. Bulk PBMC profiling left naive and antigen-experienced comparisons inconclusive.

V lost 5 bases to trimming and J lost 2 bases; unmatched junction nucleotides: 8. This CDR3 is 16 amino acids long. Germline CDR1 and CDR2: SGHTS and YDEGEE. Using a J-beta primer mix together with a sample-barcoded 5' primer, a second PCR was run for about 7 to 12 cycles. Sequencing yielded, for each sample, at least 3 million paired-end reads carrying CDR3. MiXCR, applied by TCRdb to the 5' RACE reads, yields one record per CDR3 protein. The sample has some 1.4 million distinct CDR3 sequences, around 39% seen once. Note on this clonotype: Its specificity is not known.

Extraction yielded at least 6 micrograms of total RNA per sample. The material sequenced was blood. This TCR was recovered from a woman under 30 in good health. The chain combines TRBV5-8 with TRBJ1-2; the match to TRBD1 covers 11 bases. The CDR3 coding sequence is TGTGCCAGCAGATCCGGACAGGGGGCCCTGAACTATGGCTACACCTTC. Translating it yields CASRSGQGALNYGYTF.